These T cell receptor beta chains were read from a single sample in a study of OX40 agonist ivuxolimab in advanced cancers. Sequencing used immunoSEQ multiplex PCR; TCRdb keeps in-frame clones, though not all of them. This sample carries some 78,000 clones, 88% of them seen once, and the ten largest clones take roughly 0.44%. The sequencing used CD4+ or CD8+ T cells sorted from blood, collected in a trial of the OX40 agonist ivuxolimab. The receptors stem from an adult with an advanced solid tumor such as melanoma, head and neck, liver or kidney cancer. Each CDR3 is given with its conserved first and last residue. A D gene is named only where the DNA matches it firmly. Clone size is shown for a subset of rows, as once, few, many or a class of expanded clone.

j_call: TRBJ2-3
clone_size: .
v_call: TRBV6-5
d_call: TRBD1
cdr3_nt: TGTGCCAGCAGTTACTCGACAGGGGCCAACACAGATACGCAGTATTTT
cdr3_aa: CASSYSTGANTDTQYF

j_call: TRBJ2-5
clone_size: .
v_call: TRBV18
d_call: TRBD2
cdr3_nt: TGTGCCAGCTCACCACTCGAGTCAGGACTAGCATCGAGTTCAGAGACCCAGTACTTC
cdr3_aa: CASSPLESGLASSSETQYF

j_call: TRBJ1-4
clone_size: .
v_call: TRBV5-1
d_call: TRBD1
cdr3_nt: TGCGCCAGCAGCTCGGGACAGGGGGCCGGTAGTGGTGAAAAACTGTTTTTT
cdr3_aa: CASSSGQGAGSGEKLFF

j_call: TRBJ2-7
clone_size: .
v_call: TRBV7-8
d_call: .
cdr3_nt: TGTGCCAGCAGCGAAGGTGGCAGCTCCTACGAGCAGTACTTC
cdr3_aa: CASSEGGSSYEQYF

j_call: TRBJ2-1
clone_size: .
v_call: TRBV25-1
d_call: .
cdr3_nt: TGTGCCAGCACCCAGGTCCCCTACAATGAGCAGTTCTTC
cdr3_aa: CASTQVPYNEQFF

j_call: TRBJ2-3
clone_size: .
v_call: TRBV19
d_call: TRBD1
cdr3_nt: TGTGCCAGTAGCCGGGACAGGGGAACAGATACGCAGTATTTT
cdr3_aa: CASSRDRGTDTQYF

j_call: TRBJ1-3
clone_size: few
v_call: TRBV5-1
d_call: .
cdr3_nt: TGCGCCAGCAGCGCCTCGGGGGGTAATTCTGGAAACACCATATATTTT
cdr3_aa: CASSASGGNSGNTIYF

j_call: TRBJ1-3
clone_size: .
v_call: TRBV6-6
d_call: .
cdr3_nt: TGTGCCAGCAGACCCTACGGGTCTGGAAACACCATATATTTT
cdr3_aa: CASRPYGSGNTIYF

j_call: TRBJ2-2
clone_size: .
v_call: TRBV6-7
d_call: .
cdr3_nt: TGTGCCAGCAGTTACTCGAATGGTTCGAACACCGGGTACCCAAACCCGGACACCGGGGAGCTGTTTTTT
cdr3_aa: CASSYSNGSNTGYPNPDTGELFF

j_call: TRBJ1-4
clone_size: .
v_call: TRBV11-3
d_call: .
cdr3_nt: TGTGCCAGCAGCTTAGACTCTACTGGCAATGAAAAACTGTTTTTT
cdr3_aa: CASSLDSTGNEKLFF

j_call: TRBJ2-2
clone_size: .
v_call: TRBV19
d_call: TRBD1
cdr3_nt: TGTGCCACCAATTATCCGGGACAGGGGCGGGCCGGGGAGCTGTTTTTT
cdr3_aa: CATNYPGQGRAGELFF

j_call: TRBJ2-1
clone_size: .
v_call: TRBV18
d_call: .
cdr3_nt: TGTGCCAGCTCTCCTACTAGTGGCAATGAGCAGTTCTTC
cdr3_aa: CASSPTSGNEQFF

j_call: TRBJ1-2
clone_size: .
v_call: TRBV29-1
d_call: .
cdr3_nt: TGCAGCGTTGGAGTGGACGGCTATGGCTACACCTTC
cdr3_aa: CSVGVDGYGYTF

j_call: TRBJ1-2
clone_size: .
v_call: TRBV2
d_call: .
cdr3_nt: TGTGCCAGCAGTGATACTCGGTATGGCTACACCTTC
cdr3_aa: CASSDTRYGYTF